These 6 T cell receptor beta chains were sequenced from one sample in a study of blood T cell repertoires in COVID-19. TCRdb keeps only in-frame clones here, not all; method: immunoSEQ multiplex PCR. The table has around 340,000 clones, roughly nine tenths seen once. What was sequenced was peripheral blood. Receptors originate from a woman aged 60 to 75 with COVID-19, enrolled during active disease.

This chain connects TRBV10-2 to TRBJ2-5; the match to TRBD2 covers 7 bases. With 7 bases clipped from V and 4 bases from J, the junction kept 12 bases outside the gene matches. Germline lookup yields CDR1 WSHSY and CDR2 SAAADI. The CDR3 runs to 15 residues. The CDR3: CASTLLRGTTETQYF. DNA for the CDR3: TGCGCCAGCACCCTTTTAAGAGGGACTACAGAGACCCAGTACTTC.

A remark on this clone: This same CDR3 is encoded by further DNA sequences in the sample. The CDR3 is CASSPGLGETQYF. In nucleotides, the CDR3 is TGTGCCAGCTCACCGGGCCTGGGAGAGACCCAGTACTTC. The chain carries TRBV18 and TRBJ2-5, with no clear D. CDR3 length: 13 amino acids. V was shortened by 3 bases and J by 4 bases, with 9 bases between the two germline ends. Germline V lookup: CDR1 KGHSH, CDR2 LQKENI.

The rearrangement links TRBV7-3 to TRBJ2-1; D might be TRBD2 (5 bases). Germline CDR1 reads SGHTA; CDR2 reads FQGTGA. V was shortened by 1 base and J by 2 bases, with 12 bases between the two germline ends. CDR3 size: 16 residues. CDR3 protein: CASSLMRAGPYNEQFF. DNA for the CDR3: TGTGCCAGCAGCTTAATGCGCGCGGGTCCCTACAATGAGCAGTTCTTC.

This chain uses TRBV5-4 with TRBJ1-2; TRBD1 aligns across 7 bases. Losses at the gene ends were 1 base for V and 0 bases for J; bases not matched to a gene: 6. This CDR3 has 16 amino acids. The germline CDR1 and CDR2 sequences are SGHNT and YYREEE (reference sequence). CDR3: CASSLTTGAANYGYTF. Written as DNA, the CDR3 is TGTGCCAGCAGCTTGACCACAGGGGCAGCTAACTATGGCTACACCTTC. Full variable domain (outside the CDR3, taken from reference TRBV5-4 and TRBJ1-2): ETGVTQSPTHLIKTRGQQVTLRCSSQSGHNTVSWYQQALGQGPQFIFQYYREEENGRGNFPPRFSGLQFPNYSSELNVNALELDDSALYLCASSLTTGAANYGYTFGSGTRLTVV.

The V call is TRBV3-1 (or the pseudogene TRBV3-2), the J call TRBJ2-3; D might be TRBD2 (5 bases). V was cut by 3 bases and J by 0 bases, with 7 bases left in between. The CDR3 has 14 residues. Germline assignment: CDR1 LGHDT and CDR2 YNNKEL (reference sequence). The CDR3 DNA reads as TGTGCCAGCAGCCACTCGGGAAGCACAGATACGCAGTATTTT. This translates into CASSHSGSTDTQYF.

The chain combines TRBV27 with TRBJ1-6; D unclear. The CDR3 extends over 14 amino acids. Germline assignment: CDR1 MNHEY and CDR2 SMNVEV (reference sequence). Trimming pared 6 bases from V and 9 bases from J, leaving 15 bases between. The CDR3 loop is CASSMMFRGSPLHF. The DNA for the CDR3 is TGTGCCAGCAGCATGATGTTCCGGGGTTCACCCCTCCACTTT.